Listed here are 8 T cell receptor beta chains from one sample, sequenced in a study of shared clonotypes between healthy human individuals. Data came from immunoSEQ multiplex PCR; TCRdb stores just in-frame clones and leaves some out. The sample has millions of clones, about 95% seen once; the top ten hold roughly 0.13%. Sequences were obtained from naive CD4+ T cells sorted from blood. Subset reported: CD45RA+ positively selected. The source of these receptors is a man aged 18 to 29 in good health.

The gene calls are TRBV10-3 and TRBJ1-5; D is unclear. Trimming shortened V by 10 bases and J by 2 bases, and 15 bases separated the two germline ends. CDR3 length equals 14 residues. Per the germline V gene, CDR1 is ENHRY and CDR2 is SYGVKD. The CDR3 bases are TGTGCCAGCAAGGTGGTTGGGGGCAATCAGCCCCAGCATTTT. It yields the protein CASKVVGGNQPQHF.

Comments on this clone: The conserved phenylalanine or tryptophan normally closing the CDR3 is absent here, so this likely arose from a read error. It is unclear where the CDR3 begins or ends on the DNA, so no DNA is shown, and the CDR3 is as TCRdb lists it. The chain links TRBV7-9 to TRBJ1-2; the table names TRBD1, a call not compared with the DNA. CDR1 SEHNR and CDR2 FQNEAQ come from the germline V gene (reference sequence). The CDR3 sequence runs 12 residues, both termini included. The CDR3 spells CASSSDRTGYLT.

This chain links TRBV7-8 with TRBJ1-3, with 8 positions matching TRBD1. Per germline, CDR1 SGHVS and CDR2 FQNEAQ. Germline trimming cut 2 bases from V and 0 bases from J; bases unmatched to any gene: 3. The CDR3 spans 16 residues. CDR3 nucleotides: TGTGCCAGCAGCTTACGGGACAGGAGCTCTGGAAACACCATATATTTT. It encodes CASSLRDRSSGNTIYF.

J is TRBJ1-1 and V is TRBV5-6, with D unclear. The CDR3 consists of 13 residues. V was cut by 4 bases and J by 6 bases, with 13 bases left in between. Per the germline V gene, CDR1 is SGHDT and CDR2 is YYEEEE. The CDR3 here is CASSPAVEAEAFF. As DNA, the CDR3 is TGTGCCAGCAGCCCGGCTGTAGAGGCTGAAGCTTTCTTT.

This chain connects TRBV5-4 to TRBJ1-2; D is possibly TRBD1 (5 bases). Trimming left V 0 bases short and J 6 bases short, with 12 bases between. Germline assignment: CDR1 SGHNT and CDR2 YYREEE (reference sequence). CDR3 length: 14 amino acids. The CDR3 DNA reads TGTGCCAGCAGCTTGGGGCAGGGTGGGAATGGCTACACCTTC. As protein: CASSLGQGGNGYTF.

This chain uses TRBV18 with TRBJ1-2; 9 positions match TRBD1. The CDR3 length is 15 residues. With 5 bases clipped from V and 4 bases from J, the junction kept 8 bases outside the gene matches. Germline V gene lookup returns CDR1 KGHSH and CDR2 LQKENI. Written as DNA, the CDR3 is TGTGCCAGCTCAAGAGGACAGGGGCTGTCCTATGGCTACACCTTC. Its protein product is CASSRGQGLSYGYTF.

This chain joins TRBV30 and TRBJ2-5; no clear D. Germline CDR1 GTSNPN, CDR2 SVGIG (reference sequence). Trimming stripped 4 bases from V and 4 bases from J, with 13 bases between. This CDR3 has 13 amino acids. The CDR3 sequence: CAWNSIKGETQYF. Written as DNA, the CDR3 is TGTGCCTGGAACTCAATCAAGGGAGAGACCCAGTACTTC.

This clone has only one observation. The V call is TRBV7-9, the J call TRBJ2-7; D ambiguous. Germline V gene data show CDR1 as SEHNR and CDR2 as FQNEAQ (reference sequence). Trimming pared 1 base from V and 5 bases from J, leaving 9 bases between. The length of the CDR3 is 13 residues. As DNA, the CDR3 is TGTGCCAGCAGCTTAGTGGCAGTCCACGAGCAGTACTTC. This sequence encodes CASSLVAVHEQYF.